The 12 T cell receptor beta chains below all came from one sample that was sequenced in a study of shared clonotypes between healthy human individuals. Generated by immunoSEQ multiplex PCR, the TCRdb table keeps only in-frame clones and is missing some. The sample consists of 1 million to 1.3 million clones, 75% to 85% of them appearing once. Material for sequencing was memory CD4+ T cells from PBMCs. Subset indicated: CD45RA-negative fraction. Source of these receptors: a man in his late teens or twenties in good health. Some clones in this sample may be carry-over from other donors' samples.

This clone has just one count. The chain joins TRBV7-6 to TRBJ1-1; tentative D call: TRBD1 (6 bases). The V and J ends lost 1 base and 6 bases respectively, with 12 bases between them. CDR3 size: 14 residues. The germline V gene encodes CDR1 SGHVS and CDR2 FNYEAQ. The CDR3 sequence is CASSLDRDNPEAFF. CDR3 nucleotide sequence: TGTGCCAGCAGCTTAGACAGGGATAATCCTGAAGCTTTCTTT.

This clone appeared a single time. The chain links TRBV5-6 to TRBJ1-5; D is possibly TRBD1 (6 bases). The CDR3 consists of 16 residues. Per the germline V gene, CDR1 is SGHDT and CDR2 is YYEEEE. V lost 1 base and J 1 base, leaving 12 bases between the germline ends. Here the CDR3 reads CASSLRGVSSNQPQHF. CDR3 sequence (DNA): TGTGCCAGCAGCTTGAGGGGGGTTTCGAGCAATCAGCCCCAGCATTTT.

Concerning this clone: This CDR3 is also generated by other DNA sequences in the sample. V and J are TRBV5-1 and TRBJ2-5, with no clear D. This CDR3 has 11 amino acids. The ends were cut back, 5 bases at V and 2 bases at J, with 4 bases in the middle. Germline lookup yields CDR1 SGHRS and CDR2 YFSETQ. CDR3 sequence (DNA): TGCGCCAGCAGGTCTCAAGAGACCCAGTACTTC. Protein sequence: CASRSQETQYF.

V is TRBV28 and J is TRBJ2-3; possibly TRBD1 for D (6 bases). Looked up from germline, CDR1 is MDHEN and CDR2 is SYDVKM. The CDR3 totals 17 residues. Trimming cost V 6 bases and J 1 base, with 20 bases left between them. This CDR3 is CASRVGGGQSRTDTQYF. The CDR3 nucleotides read TGTGCCAGCAGAGTTGGGGGTGGACAGTCTCGCACAGATACGCAGTATTTT.

The chain is built from TRBV27 and TRBJ2-5; D may be TRBD2 (6 bases). The V gene's germline CDR1 is MNHEY and CDR2 SMNVEV (reference sequence). Trimming left V 3 bases short and J 5 bases short, with 13 bases between. This CDR3 contains 14 residues. The CDR3 loop reads CASSLGSGPETQYF. CDR3 bases: TGTGCCAGCAGTTTGGGCAGCGGGCCGGAGACCCAGTACTTC.

This chain links TRBV6-6 with TRBJ2-7, with D perhaps TRBD2 (5 bases). CDR3 length: 15 amino acids. Germline CDR1 MNHNY, CDR2 SVGAGI (reference sequence). V was clipped by 4 bases and J by 1 base, with 14 bases between them. CDR3 coding DNA: TGTGCCAGCAGTTCCAAGACTACGGGATCCTACGAGCAGTACTTC. Its translation is CASSSKTTGSYEQYF.

The chain links TRBV7-2 to TRBJ2-4; 7 bases match TRBD2. Germline trimming cut 5 bases from V and 9 bases from J; bases unmatched to any gene: 7. The CDR3 loop spans 13 amino acids. CDR1 and CDR2 (germline): SGHTA, FQGNSA. The DNA for the CDR3 is TGTGCCAGCAGCCAGCCGGGAGGTCGCATTCAGTACTTC. It specifies CASSQPGGRIQYF.

The chain joins TRBV9 to TRBJ2-3; D is undetermined. This CDR3 has 13 residues. Looked up from germline, CDR1 is SGDLS and CDR2 is YYNGEE. Trimming left V 2 bases short and J 6 bases short, with 10 bases between. CDR3 loop: CASSVWGEDTQYF. The CDR3 DNA reads as TGTGCCAGCAGCGTTTGGGGTGAGGATACGCAGTATTTT.

Turning to this clone: In the same sample, other DNA sequences code for this CDR3. This chain connects TRBV29-1 to TRBJ2-1; D is undetermined. This CDR3 comprises 10 residues. The V end lost 7 bases, the J end lost 4 bases, and 5 bases lay between the germline ends. CDR1 is SQVTM and CDR2 is ANQGSEA in the germline V gene. The CDR3 loop reads CSARYNEQFF. The DNA of the CDR3 is TGCAGCGCTCGGTACAATGAGCAGTTCTTC.

This chain links TRBV5-4 with TRBJ2-2, with TRBD2 identical over 14 bases. This CDR3 is 16 amino acids long. V lost 4 bases to trimming and J lost 6 bases; unmatched junction nucleotides: 5. Per the germline V gene, CDR1 is SGHNT and CDR2 is YYREEE (reference sequence). Here the CDR3 reads CASSKGTSGSAGELFF. The DNA for the CDR3 is TGTGCCAGCAGCAAGGGGACTAGCGGGAGCGCCGGGGAGCTGTTTTTT.

The chain couples TRBV11-3 to TRBJ2-1; 8 bases match TRBD2. From germline, CDR1 is SGHNT and CDR2 YENEEA. V shed 4 bases, J shed 6 bases, and the junction held 5 bases outside the gene matches. The CDR3 is 14 residues long. The CDR3 DNA sequence: TGTGCCAGCAGCTCCGGGACTAGTACCAATGAGCAGTTCTTC. This gives the protein CASSSGTSTNEQFF.

This clone was found a few times. The chain employs TRBV30 and TRBJ2-1; TRBD2 matches at 8 bases. This CDR3 is 13 amino acids long. Germline V CDR1 and CDR2: GTSNPN, SVGIG (reference sequence). J lost 10 bases, V lost 5 bases, and 10 bases had no gene match. The CDR3 sequence is CAWGLDSGEEQFF. CDR3 nucleotide sequence: TGTGCCTGGGGGCTAGATAGCGGGGAAGAGCAGTTCTTC.